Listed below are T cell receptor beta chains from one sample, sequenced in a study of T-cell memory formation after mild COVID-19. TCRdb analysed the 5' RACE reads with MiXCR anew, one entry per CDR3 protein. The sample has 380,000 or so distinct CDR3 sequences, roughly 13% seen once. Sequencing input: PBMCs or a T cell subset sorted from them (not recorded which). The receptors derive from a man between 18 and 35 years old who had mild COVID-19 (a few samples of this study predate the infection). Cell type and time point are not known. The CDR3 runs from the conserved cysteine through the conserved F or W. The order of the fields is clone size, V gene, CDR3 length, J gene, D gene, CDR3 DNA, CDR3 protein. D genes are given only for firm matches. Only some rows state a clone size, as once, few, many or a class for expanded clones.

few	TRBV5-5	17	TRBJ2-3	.	TGTGCCAGCAGCACCCAGATCAGGGTCCTAGGCACAGATACGCAGTATTTT	CASSTQIRVLGTDTQYF
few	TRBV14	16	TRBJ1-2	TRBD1	TGTGCCAGCAGCCTCCCCGGGACAGGGGGAGTTGATGGCTACACCTTC	CASSLPGTGGVDGYTF
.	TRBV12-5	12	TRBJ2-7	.	TGTGCTAGTGGTTTTAGGTTGGACGAGCAGTACTTC	CASGFRLDEQYF
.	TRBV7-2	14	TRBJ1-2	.	TGTGCCAGCAGCTTAGACGGGAGCATAATGCGCTACACCTTC	CASSLDGSIMRYTF
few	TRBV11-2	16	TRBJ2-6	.	TGTGCCAGCAGCTTAGATGAAGGGGACGGGGCCAACGTCCTGACTTTC	CASSLDEGDGANVLTF
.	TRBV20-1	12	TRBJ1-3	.	TGCAGTGCCACGGGGTCGGGAAACACCATATATTTT	CSATGSGNTIYF
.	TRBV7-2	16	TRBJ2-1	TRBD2	TGTGCCAGCACCTTTAGCGGGGGCCTCTCCTACAATGAGCAGTTCTTC	CASTFSGGLSYNEQFF
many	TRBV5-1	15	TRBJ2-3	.	TGCGCCAGCAGCTTCGGGACGGGGGGCGCAGATACGCAGTATTTT	CASSFGTGGADTQYF
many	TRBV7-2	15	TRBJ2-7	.	TGTGCCAGCAGCCCTCGGACTCAGAGCTCCTACGAGCAGTACTTC	CASSPRTQSSYEQYF
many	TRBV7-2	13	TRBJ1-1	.	TGTGCCAGCAGTTCTATCAGGGATACTGAAGCTTTCTTT	CASSSIRDTEAFF
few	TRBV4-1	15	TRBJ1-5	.	TGCGCCAGCAGCCAATTGACAGCCGCAAATCAGCCCCAGCATTTT	CASSQLTAANQPQHF
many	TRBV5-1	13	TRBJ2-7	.	TGCGCCAGCAGCGTGGACAGAACCTACGAGCAGTACTTC	CASSVDRTYEQYF
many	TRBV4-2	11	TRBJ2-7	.	TGTGCCAGCAGCCAAGCGCACGAGCAGTACTTC	CASSQAHEQYF
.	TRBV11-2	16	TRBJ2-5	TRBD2	TGTGCCAGCAGCTTAGGGAGCGGGGGGGCACAAGAGACCCAGTACTTC	CASSLGSGGAQETQYF
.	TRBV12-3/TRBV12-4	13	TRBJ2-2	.	TGTGCCAGCAGTTTATCCCCCGCCCGGGAGCTGTTTTTT	CASSLSPARELFF
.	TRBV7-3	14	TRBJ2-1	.	TGTGCCAGCAGCCCCCTCGCGCAGGGAAATGAGCAGTTCTTC	CASSPLAQGNEQFF
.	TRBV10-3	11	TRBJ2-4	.	TGTGCCATCAGGTCAGAAAACATTCAGTACTTC	CAIRSENIQYF
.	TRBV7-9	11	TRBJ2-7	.	TGTGCCAGCAGCCCCGAGCGTCGGCAGTACTTC	CASSPERRQYF
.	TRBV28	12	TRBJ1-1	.	TGTGCCAGCAGTTTGGGTACGCGTGAAGCTTTCTTT	CASSLGTREAFF
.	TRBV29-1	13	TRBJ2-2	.	TGCAGCGTTGAAACTGTAGACACCGGGGAGCTGTTTTTT	CSVETVDTGELFF
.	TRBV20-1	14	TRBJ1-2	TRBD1	TGCAGTGCTCAAAGGACAGGGGTTTTGGGTGGCTACACCTTC	CSAQRTGVLGGYTF
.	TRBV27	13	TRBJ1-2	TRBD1	TGTGCCAGCAGTGCAGGGGGGGACTATGGCTACACCTTC	CASSAGGDYGYTF
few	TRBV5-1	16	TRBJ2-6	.	TGCGCCAGCAGCTTTGGTGGGCTCTCTGGGGCCAACGTCCTGACTTTC	CASSFGGLSGANVLTF
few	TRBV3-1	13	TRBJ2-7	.	TGTGCCAGCAGCCCGGAAACGGGTTACGAGCAGTACTTC	CASSPETGYEQYF
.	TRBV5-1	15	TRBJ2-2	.	TGCGCCAGCAGCCCCGGACAGATCAACACCGGGGAGCTGTTTTTT	CASSPGQINTGELFF
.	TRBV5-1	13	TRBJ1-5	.	TGCGCCAGCCGCAGGGGAGATGGTCAGCCCCAGCATTTT	CASRRGDGQPQHF
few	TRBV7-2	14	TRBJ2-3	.	TGTGCCAGCAGCCGGCTAGCGTTCGCAGATACGCAGTATTTT	CASSRLAFADTQYF
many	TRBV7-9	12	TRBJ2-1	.	TGTGCCAGCAGCTTAGCAAGCCATGAGCAGTTCTTC	CASSLASHEQFF
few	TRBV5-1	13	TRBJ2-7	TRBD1	TGCGCCAGCAGCTTGGTTGGGACAGTCGAGCAGTACTTC	CASSLVGTVEQYF
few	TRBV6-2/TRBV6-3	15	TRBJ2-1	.	TGTGCCAGCAGTGCCGGATTAGTGACCTACAATGAGCAGTTCTTC	CASSAGLVTYNEQFF
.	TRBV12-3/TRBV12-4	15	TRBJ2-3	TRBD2	TGTGCCAGCATCCTGACTAGCGGGGGGACAGATACGCAGTATTTT	CASILTSGGTDTQYF
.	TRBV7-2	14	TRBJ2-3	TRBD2	TGTGCCAGCAGCCCGTGGGGGGGTTCAGATACGCAGTATTTT	CASSPWGGSDTQYF
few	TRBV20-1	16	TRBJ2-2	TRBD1	TGCAGTGCTAGACCAGGACAGGGAGCGAACACCGGGGAGCTGTTTTTT	CSARPGQGANTGELFF
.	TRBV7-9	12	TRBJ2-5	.	TGTGCCAGCAGCCCCCGACTCGAGACCCAGTACTTC	CASSPRLETQYF
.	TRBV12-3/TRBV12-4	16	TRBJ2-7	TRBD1	TGTGCCAGCAGTTTTCCGGGACAGGGGGTACCCTACGAGCAGTACTTC	CASSFPGQGVPYEQYF
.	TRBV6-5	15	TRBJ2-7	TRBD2	TGTGCCAGCAGCCATCCCGGGGGGGGAACCTACGAGCAGTACTTC	CASSHPGGGTYEQYF
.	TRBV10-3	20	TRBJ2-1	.	TGTGCCATCAGTGATCTTTTATCGGCCCGGACGCAAAGGGGAATCAATGAGCAGTTCTTC	CAISDLLSARTQRGINEQFF
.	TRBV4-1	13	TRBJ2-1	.	TGCGCCAGCAGCCAACGAGCTAACAATGAGCAGTTCTTC	CASSQRANNEQFF
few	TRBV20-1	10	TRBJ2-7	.	TGCAGTGCTCCCCTGGGAGAGCAGTACTTC	CSAPLGEQYF
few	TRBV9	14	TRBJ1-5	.	TGTGCCAGCAGCCCCAAGGCGGTGGATCAGCCCCAGCATTTT	CASSPKAVDQPQHF
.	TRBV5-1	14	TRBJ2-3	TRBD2	TGCGCCAGCAGCTTGCGTGGTAGCGGGGATACGCAGTATTTT	CASSLRGSGDTQYF
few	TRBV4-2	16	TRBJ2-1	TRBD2	TGTGCCAGCAGCCAGTCGCGGCACCGACTAGCGGATGAGCAGTTCTTC	CASSQSRHRLADEQFF
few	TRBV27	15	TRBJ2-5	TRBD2	TGTGCCAGCAGTTCTAGCGGGGGGGCCAGGGGGACCCAGTACTTC	CASSSSGGARGTQYF
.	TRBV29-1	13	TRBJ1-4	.	TGCAGCGCCCGGGTTTCGGCTAATGAAAAACTGTTTTTT	CSARVSANEKLFF
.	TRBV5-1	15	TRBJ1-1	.	TGCGCCAGCAGCTTGGGGCGCGAGGGGAACACTGAAGCTTTCTTT	CASSLGREGNTEAFF
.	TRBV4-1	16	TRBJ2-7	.	TGCGCCAGCAGCCGCCGACCGGGACTTGGCTCCTACGAGCAGTACTTC	CASSRRPGLGSYEQYF
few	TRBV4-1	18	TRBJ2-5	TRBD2	TGCGCCAGCAGCCAAGAGGCTGGACTAGCGGGGGGGCAAGAGACCCAGTACTTC	CASSQEAGLAGGQETQYF
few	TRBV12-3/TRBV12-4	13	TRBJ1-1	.	TGTGCCAGCAGTTTCCGGAGTAACACTGAAGCTTTCTTT	CASSFRSNTEAFF
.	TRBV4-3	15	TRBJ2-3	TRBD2	TGCGCCAGCAGCCAACTAAGCGGGGGCCCAGATACGCAGTATTTT	CASSQLSGGPDTQYF
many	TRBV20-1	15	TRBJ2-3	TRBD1	TGCAGTGCTAGCAGGGGCCGACAGGGCGCAGATACGCAGTATTTT	CSASRGRQGADTQYF
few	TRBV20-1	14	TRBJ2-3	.	TGCAGTGCTAGAGTGAGCGGAACCACAGATACGCAGTATTTT	CSARVSGTTDTQYF
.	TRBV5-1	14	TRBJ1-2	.	TGCGCCAGCAGCTTGGAGGCAATCGATTATGGCTACACCTTC	CASSLEAIDYGYTF
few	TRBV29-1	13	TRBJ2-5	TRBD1	TGCAGCTGGGGGGACAGGTATCCAGAGACCCAGTACTTC	CSWGDRYPETQYF
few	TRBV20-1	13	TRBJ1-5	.	TGCAGTGCTAGAGCCCATAGCAATCAGCCCCAGCATTTT	CSARAHSNQPQHF
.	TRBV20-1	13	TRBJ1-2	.	TGCAGTGCTCCGTGGGGCGCTAACTATGGCTACACCTTC	CSAPWGANYGYTF
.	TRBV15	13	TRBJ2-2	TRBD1	TGTGCCACCGGGGACAGGGAGGCCGGGGAGCTGTTTTTT	CATGDREAGELFF
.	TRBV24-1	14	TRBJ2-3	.	TGTGCCACCAGTGATTATTGGATCTCAGATACGCAGTATTTT	CATSDYWISDTQYF
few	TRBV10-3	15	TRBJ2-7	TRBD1	TGTGCCATCAGTGAAGAATCACAGGGGGCCAACGAGCAGTACTTC	CAISEESQGANEQYF
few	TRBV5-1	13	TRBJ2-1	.	TGCGCCAGCAGCACGGGTAACAGGGAAGGTCAGTCCTTC	CASSTGNREGQSF
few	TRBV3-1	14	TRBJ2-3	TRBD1	TGTGCCAGCAGCCAAGGAGACAGGGTTTCTACGCAGTATTTT	CASSQGDRVSTQYF